This T cell receptor beta chain stems from a study of T cells after yellow fever vaccination. TCRdb passed the 5' RACE reads through MiXCR, listing each CDR3 protein once. The table includes 150,000 or so distinct CDR3 sequences, roughly a tenth detected once. Concerning this clonotype: Its antigen is still unknown.

There are 19 residues in the CDR3. With 5 bases clipped from V and 0 bases from J, the junction kept 12 bases outside the gene matches. Germline V lookup: CDR1 SGHAT, CDR2 FQNNGV. Study findings and constraints: In post-booster samples, most primary-vaccination clones reappeared (about 96% CD4, 88% CD8). Repertoires sorted by FACS could include abundant clonotypes that are contaminants from the bulk population.

The specimen was CD8+ T cells sorted from PBMCs, collected 45 days after the yellow fever booster vaccination. This TCR came from a man aged 18-30 years who received the YFV17D yellow fever vaccine. The J gene is TRBJ2-5, the V gene TRBV11-2; 13 bases match TRBD2. CDR3 DNA: TGTGCCAGCAGCCCGAGGGGACTAGCGGGGCTCGAGTACCAAGAGACCCAGTACTTC. It codes for CASSPRGLAGLEYQETQYF.